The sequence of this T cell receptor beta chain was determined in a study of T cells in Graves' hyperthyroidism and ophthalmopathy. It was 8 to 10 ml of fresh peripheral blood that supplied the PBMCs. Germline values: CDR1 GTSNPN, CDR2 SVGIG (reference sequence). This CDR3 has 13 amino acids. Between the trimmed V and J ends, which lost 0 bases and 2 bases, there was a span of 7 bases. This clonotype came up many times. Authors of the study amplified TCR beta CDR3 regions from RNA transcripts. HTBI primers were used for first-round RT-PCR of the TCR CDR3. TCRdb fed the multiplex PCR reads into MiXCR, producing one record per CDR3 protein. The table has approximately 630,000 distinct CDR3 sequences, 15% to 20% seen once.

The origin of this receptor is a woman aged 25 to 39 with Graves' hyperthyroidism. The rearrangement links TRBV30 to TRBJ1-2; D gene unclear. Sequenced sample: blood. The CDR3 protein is CAWSVGLNYGYTF. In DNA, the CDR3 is TGTGCCTGGAGTGTAGGTCTCAACTATGGCTACACCTTC. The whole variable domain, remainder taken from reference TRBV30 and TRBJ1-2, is SQTIHQWPATLVQPVGSPLSLECTVEGTSNPNLYWYRQAAGRGLQLLFYSVGIGQISSEVPQNLSASRPQDRQFILSSKKLLLSDSGFYLCAWSVGLNYGYTFGSGTRLTVV.